The sequence of this TCR beta chain was determined in a study of cytomegalovirus exposure and HLA in healthy donors. The study ran its PCR with 60 Vbeta and 13 Jbeta primers. Profiling relied on immunoSEQ multiplex PCR, and the TCRdb table lists in-frame clones only, not all of them. The sample includes approximately 150,000 clones, 85% of them seen just once. General observations from the study: In all likelihood, a cluster of highly shared sequence variants was a sequencing artifact.

To note about this clone: Its specificity is unknown.

V lost 4 bases, J lost 13 bases, and 9 bases stayed unmatched. The germline CDR1 and CDR2 sequences are SGHTA and FQGNSA. The CDR3 runs 13 residues. This receptor was identified in a man aged 25-40 years in good health and CMV-seropositive. Input material: PBMCs. The chain is built from TRBV7-2 and TRBJ2-1; 8 bases align to TRBD2. CDR3 amino acids: CASSSPSGPFQFF. The CDR3 DNA follows: TGTGCCAGCAGCTCCCCTAGCGGGCCTTTTCAGTTCTTC.